This T cell receptor beta chain is from a study of shared clonotypes between healthy human individuals (TCRdb year 2020). Background on the whole study: A couple of women and a few men aged 18 to 49 years were included in the cohort. Per donor, leukapheresis produced somewhere between about 0.94 and 9.5 billion PBMCs. Blood TCR repertoires of roughly five healthy adults were deeply sequenced to estimate repertoire size and the extent of clonotype sharing between individuals. To increase sequencing depth and limit assay-specific biases, different laboratories used diverse techniques to prepare libraries and sequence TCR repertoires. Per donor, three plates each were used for CD4 naive and CD4 memory, two for CD8 naive, and one for CD8 memory.

TCR CDR3 regions were amplified from genomic DNA by multiplex PCR using the deep immunoSEQ assay. Extracted genomic DNA from each cell subset was distributed evenly across all wells of several immunoSEQ 96-well plates, and each plate was treated as a replicate. For sorted subsets, around 200 ng genomic DNA, equal to tens of thousands of T cell genomes, was loaded into each replicate PCR. Purified libraries were measured with a Qubit 3.0 fluorometer, size-checked on a Bioanalyzer 2100, and measured again with the KAPA Library Quantification kit. Every immunoSEQ 96-well plate was sequenced on a separate single-read 150-cycle Illumina NextSeq 550 flow cell. Under the source paper's analysis protocol: Because the immunoSEQ output included only junctional sequences and no quality scores, the filtering could not be the same as the filtering used for full-length reads. To assign V/J genes and CDR3, sequences were annotated against IMGT germline references using PyIR, a Python wrapper for IgBLAST v1.9. Reads were removed for weak V/J assignments (E-value above 1e-6), missing CDR3, stop codons, out-of-frame junctions, or ambiguous translated residues. V3J clonotypes were defined as sequences sharing an identical inferred V gene, J gene, and CDR3 amino acid sequence. The percentage overlap between two repertoires was calculated by dividing the number of shared unique clonotypes by the size of the smaller repertoire. RTK rarefaction, the Chao1 estimator, and Recon v2.1 estimates of unobserved clonotypes were used to assess repertoire richness. OLGA was used to compute generation probabilities for all TCRbeta clonotypes that the gDNA method yielded from a few donors. Here the immuneACCESS table is served through TCRdb, limited to in-frame sequences with V and J called. Missing clones are a known gap in these copies; in checked studies unresolved V genes cover under half, and the rest lacks a known reason. The D gene and trimming were derived from the DNA, and the V and J assignments and clone size from that table. The sample profile shows some 500,000 clones; around 95% of them were found once. The top ten constitute around 0.067% of the sample.

Healthy HIV-negative adults with no recently reported acute infections or vaccinations were included as donors. All donors were Caucasian adults living in Nashville, Tennessee, USA. CD4+ T cells were enriched through magnetic negative selection, after which naive cells were positively selected on CD45RA and the remaining negative fraction served as the memory subset. Blood was collected by leukapheresis, and PBMCs were isolated by Ficoll-Histopaque density gradient centrifugation and then cryopreserved in liquid nitrogen vapor phase. Analytical flow cytometry was used to check the purity and quantity of every magnetically sorted T cell population. From each sorted fraction, genomic DNA was isolated and quantified by UV absorbance on a Nanodrop 2000c. The research as a whole found: Incomplete sequencing was indicated by rarefaction of sorted-subset datasets, despite the large sequencing depth. Sampling was restricted to blood, and TCR repertoires in tissues likely differ from the TCR repertoires found in blood. Naive subsets generally had larger estimated clonotype richness than memory subsets. Pairwise subsampling led to the expectation that sequencing depth would affect the degree of clonotype sharing among donors. Sharing across a handful of donors was observed for about 5% of naive CD4, over 3% of naive CD8, roughly 2.4% of memory CD4, and about 0.39% of memory CD8 clonotypes. Compared with non-shared clonotypes, clonotypes shared by all four sorted-subset donors had higher generation probabilities. Because the study included a small number of donors, the genetic and exposure-history diversity represented was limited.

The CDR3 spans 13 residues, from the cysteine through the phenylalanine. Only the CDR3 part of the read is kept: 39 bases, read in frame from the first base. Unmatched junction bases come to 7, with V trimmed by 10 bases and J by 4 bases. CDR1 and CDR2, per the germline V gene, are MNHEY and SVGAGI. Note on this clone: What this receptor recognizes is not known. No much larger clone is present one base from it, and per-base qualities are unavailable.

The V and J segments used are TRBV6-5 and TRBJ1-3, with 7 bases matching TRBD1. This receptor was obtained from a woman in her 30s in good health. The sequencing sample was made of naive CD4+ T cells sorted from blood. This sample's cell subset or site label indicates: CD45RA+ positively selected. The CDR3 reads CATSDRAGNTIYF. The bases read TGTGCCACCTCAGACAGGGCCGGAAACACCATATATTTT.